This TCR beta chain was recovered during a study of technical replicates of blood from a few donors. This clone appeared a single time. Trimming stripped 2 bases from V and 0 bases from J, with 9 bases between. The length of the CDR3 is 15 residues. Germline CDR1 and CDR2: SGHNT and YENEEA. Profiled with immunoSEQ multiplex PCR; TCRdb holds only in-frame clones, not every one. In the table there are 70,000 to 85,000 clones, around 90% of which are singletons. The sequence was obtained from a human donor in good health. Sequencing input: T cells isolated from PBMCs. The V and J genes are TRBV11-3 and TRBJ2-3; TRBD2 might be the D (5 bases). The CDR3 DNA reads as TGTGCCAGCAGCTTAAGACGGACTAGCACAGATACGCAGTATTTT. Its protein is CASSLRRTSTDTQYF.